This TCR beta chain stems from a study of human CD8 memory T cell subsets. Scientists made TCR beta libraries using UMI-labeled 5' RACE. TCRdb reprocessed the 5' RACE reads with MiXCR, giving one entry per CDR3 protein. The data hold over 7,000 distinct CDR3 sequences, with roughly 3.9% observed a single time. Negative magnetic separation was used for the enrichment of total CD8+ T cells. This clonotype was found many times. The antigen remains undetermined. Study-level findings and limits: Diversity in stem-like memory and precursor exhausted T cells was similarly high, unlike effector memory cells.

Trimming left V 10 bases short and J 14 bases short, with 23 bases between. Germline CDR1 is SEHNR and CDR2 is FQNEAQ (reference sequence). There are 13 residues in the CDR3. Sequenced material: CD8+ T cells from PBMCs. The TCR sequence derives from a human donor in good health. This chain links TRBV7-9 with TRBJ1-4, with D possibly TRBD1 on 5 matching bases. The CDR3 sequence is CATTQGTGERLFF. In DNA form, the CDR3 reads TGTGCCACCACCCAGGGTACCGGAGAACGGCTGTTTTTT.